A single sample gave rise to the 6 T cell receptor beta chains below, sequenced in a study of technical replicates of blood from several donors (dated by TCRdb to 2015 to 2018). The library was made by the immunoSEQ multiplex PCR assay. Held by TCRdb, this immuneACCESS table contains in-frame sequences only and omits some clones. Under half of the omission traces to an unresolved V gene where checked; the cause of the rest is unknown. The sample table shows about 100,000 clones, and around 95% are seen once. The top ten hold about 0.21% of the sample. Material: T cells isolated from PBMCs. The receptors stem from a human donor in good health.

This rearrangement joins TRBV7-3 to TRBJ2-2, with D uncertain. Germline CDR1 is SGHTA and CDR2 is FQGTGA. The CDR3 totals 13 residues. The ends were cut back, 2 bases at V and 4 bases at J, with 5 bases in the middle. The CDR3 reads CASSLPGTGELFF. The CDR3 DNA reads as TGTGCCAGCAGCTTACCAGGCACCGGGGAGCTGTTTTTT. The whole variable domain, filled in from reference TRBV7-3 and TRBJ2-2, reads GAGVSQTPSNKVTEKGKYVELRCDPISGHTALYWYRQSLGQGPEFLIYFQGTGAADDSGLPNDRFFAVRPEGSVSTLKIQRTERGDSAVYLCASSLPGTGELFFGEGSRLTVL.

This chain links TRBV18 with TRBJ2-3, with 11 positions matching TRBD2. The CDR3 sequence is 14 residues long. With 6 bases clipped from V and 4 bases from J, the junction kept 3 bases outside the gene matches. Per germline, CDR1 KGHSH and CDR2 LQKENI. DNA of the CDR3: TGTGCCAGCTCCGGGACTAGCGGAGCAGATACGCAGTATTTT. This codes for CASSGTSGADTQYF.

The chain links TRBV4-2 to TRBJ2-7; 10 bases map to TRBD2. With V trimmed by 1 base and J by 4 bases, 7 bases remained unmatched. The CDR3 extends over 16 amino acids. Germline V CDR1 and CDR2: LGHNA, YNFKEQ. The CDR3 here is CASSQGGLAGAYEQYF. DNA for the CDR3: TGTGCCAGCAGCCAAGGGGGGCTAGCGGGAGCTTACGAGCAGTACTTC.

This chain joins TRBV4-1 and TRBJ2-2; 8 bases are shared with TRBD1. The ends lost 1 base at V and 7 bases at J; junction bases unmatched: 2. Germline V gives CDR1 MGHRA, CDR2 YSYEKL. There are 14 residues in the CDR3. Here the CDR3 DNA reads TGCGCCAGCAGCCAAGGTACAGGGGGCGGGGAGCTGTTTTTT. Amino acid sequence: CASSQGTGGGELFF.

The chain uses TRBV6-5 and TRBJ2-7; the match to TRBD2 covers 7 bases. This CDR3 has 16 amino acids. J lost 4 bases, V lost 0 bases, and 9 bases had no gene match. Looked up from germline, CDR1 is MNHEY and CDR2 is SVGAGI. CDR3 coding DNA: TGTGCCAGCAGTTACTCTCCTAGCGGACCCATATACGAGCAGTACTTC. As protein: CASSYSPSGPIYEQYF.

The gene calls are TRBV19 and TRBJ2-3; D is unclear. V was cut by 4 bases and J by 0 bases, with 2 bases left in between. CDR3 length: 12 amino acids. Per germline, CDR1 LNHDA and CDR2 SQIVND (reference sequence). CDR3: CASSTSTDTQYF. For the CDR3, the DNA is TGTGCCAGTAGTACTAGCACAGATACGCAGTATTTT.